This TCR beta chain appears in the sequencing data of a study of blood T cells in healthy people across ages. V dropped 3 bases and J dropped 18 bases, with 30 bases sitting between them. The CDR3 is 17 amino acids. Germline lookup yields CDR1 MNHNS and CDR2 SASEGT. For the second PCR, which ran for about 7 to 11 cycles, a sample-barcoded 5' primer and a J-beta primer mix were used. TCRdb processed the 5' RACE reads anew with MiXCR; each CDR3 protein has one entry. In the table there are fewer than 1,000,000 distinct CDR3 sequences, 44% of which are singletons. The extraction recovered at least 6 micrograms of total RNA per sample.

Sequencing was performed on blood. The chain joins TRBV6-1 to TRBJ1-6, with a weak D call TRBD1 (5 bases). The sequence was obtained from a man aged 55 to 70 in good health. The CDR3 DNA reads TGTGCCAGCAGTGATCGGCCGGCAGGGCTTGGTATATGGGGCACCCACTTT. Translating it yields CASSDRPAGLGIWGTHF.